One and the same sample provided the 10 T cell receptor beta chains below, sequenced in a study of T cells after yellow fever vaccination. TCRdb processed the 5' RACE reads anew with MiXCR; each CDR3 protein has one entry. The data contain approximately 120,000 distinct CDR3 sequences, around 7.4% of them seen just once; the ten biggest clones take up nearly 2.5%. The specimen was CD4+ T cells sorted from PBMCs, collected 10 to 11 days after the first yellow fever vaccination. Receptors originate from a man younger than 35 who received the YFV17D yellow fever vaccine.

The chain has TRBV5-1 and TRBJ2-1; tentative D call: TRBD1 (6 bases). The CDR3 runs 14 residues. Germline V gene lookup returns CDR1 SGHRS and CDR2 YFSETQ. V was pared by 4 bases and J by 0 bases, with 8 bases between. CDR3 DNA sequence: TGCGCCAGCAGCACGGACAGCTCCTACAATGAGCAGTTCTTC. Translated, it gives CASSTDSSYNEQFF. The full variable domain, completed using reference TRBV5-1 and TRBJ2-1, is KAGVTQTPRYLIKTRGQQVTLSCSPISGHRSVSWYQQTPGQGLQFLFEYFSETQRNKGNFPGRFSGRQFSNSRSEMNVSTLELGDSALYLCASSTDSSYNEQFFGPGTRLTVL.

The chain is built from TRBV6-1 and TRBJ2-3; D gene ambiguous. The V gene lost 2 bases and the J gene lost 4 bases, with 7 bases spanning the gap. Germline-derived CDR1 and CDR2 are MNHNS and SASEGT. This CDR3 comprises 13 residues. The CDR3 nucleotides are TGTGCCAGCAGTGAAATGCCCCCAGATACGCAGTATTTT. This translates into CASSEMPPDTQYF.

Many counts were recorded for this clonotype. The chain carries TRBV12-3 or TRBV12-4 and TRBJ1-6, with D maybe TRBD1 (6 bases). This CDR3 region has 14 residues. The V and J ends lost 5 bases and 6 bases respectively, with 11 bases between them. The DNA of the CDR3 is TGTGCCAGCAGTGTGACAGGAACTAATTCACCCCTCCACTTT. Protein product: CASSVTGTNSPLHF.

The chain is built from TRBV6-6 and TRBJ1-1; the D gene is possibly TRBD1 (5 bases). Germline V CDR1 and CDR2: MNHNY, SVGAGI (reference sequence). Between the trimmed V and J ends, which lost 10 bases and 6 bases, there was a span of 18 bases. The CDR3 runs to 13 residues. CDR3 DNA: TGTGCCATAGCGCCCTCAGGGTTTGCTGAAGCTTTCTTT. Its translation: CAIAPSGFAEAFF.

This clonotype was found many times. The CDR3 protein is CASSPPSQSQETQYF. The DNA for the CDR3 is TGTGCCAGCTCACCCCCATCCCAATCCCAAGAGACCCAGTACTTC. J is TRBJ2-5 and V is TRBV18; D uncertain. Trimming took 3 bases from V and 1 from J, leaving 12 bases between them. This CDR3 has 15 amino acids. The germline V gene encodes CDR1 KGHSH and CDR2 LQKENI. Together with reference TRBV18 and TRBJ2-5, the CDR3 gives the full variable domain: NAGVMQNPRHLVRRRGQEARLRCSPMKGHSHVYWYRQLPEEGLKFMVYLQKENIIDESGMPKERFSAEFPKEGPSILRIQQVVRGDSAAYFCASSPPSQSQETQYFGPGTRLLVL.

This clonotype was seen at least ten times. This sequence joins TRBV5-6 and TRBJ2-2, with 7 bases that match TRBD1. Germline trimming cut 4 bases from V and 2 bases from J; bases unmatched to any gene: 8. CDR1 and CDR2 (germline): SGHDT, YYEEEE. This CDR3 spans 16 amino acids. CDR3 DNA sequence: TGTGCCAGCAGCGTCAACAGGGGCGCTAACACCGGGGAGCTGTTTTTT. Amino acids: CASSVNRGANTGELFF.

This clonotype was seen at least ten times. This rearrangement joins TRBV5-1 to TRBJ1-1; 9 bases are a match to TRBD1. This CDR3 has 16 residues. Germline CDR1 is SGHRS and CDR2 is YFSETQ. The V gene end was trimmed by 0 bases and the J gene end by 5 bases; junction bases not matched to a gene: 8. CDR3 bases: TGCGCCAGCAGCTTGGCTGGGACAGGGCGGGTTACTGAAGCTTTCTTT. Its protein product is CASSLAGTGRVTEAFF.

Ten or more counts support this clonotype. The rearrangement links TRBV7-2 to TRBJ1-5, with D tentatively TRBD1 (5 bases). Germline V CDR1 and CDR2: SGHTA, FQGNSA. The CDR3 runs to 12 residues. The germline V and J ends were trimmed by 5 bases and 9 bases, with 11 bases remaining between them. CDR3: CASSPAGGPQHF. In DNA, the CDR3 is TGTGCCAGCAGCCCCGCCGGGGGGCCCCAGCATTTT.

The gene calls are TRBV7-9 and TRBJ2-3; 7 positions match TRBD1. CDR1 and CDR2 from the germline V gene are SEHNR and FQNEAQ (reference sequence). The CDR3 is made up of 17 amino acids. J gave up 3 bases and V 5 bases, and 14 bases lay outside the gene matches. The CDR3 is CASSPSTGRGGTDTQYF. For the CDR3, the DNA is TGTGCCAGCAGCCCCTCGACAGGGCGTGGTGGGACAGATACGCAGTATTTT.

This clonotype appeared many times. The rearrangement links TRBV5-1 to TRBJ2-5; 8 nucleotides match TRBD2. The V gene's germline CDR1 is SGHRS and CDR2 YFSETQ. With 0 bases clipped from V and 5 bases from J, the junction kept 3 bases outside the gene matches. CDR3 length: 14 residues. In DNA form, the CDR3 reads TGCGCCAGCAGCTTGGGGACTAGCTACGAGACCCAGTACTTC. Translating it yields CASSLGTSYETQYF. Looking up the rest from reference TRBV5-1 and TRBJ2-5 gives the full variable domain: KAGVTQTPRYLIKTRGQQVTLSCSPISGHRSVSWYQQTPGQGLQFLFEYFSETQRNKGNFPGRFSGRQFSNSRSEMNVSTLELGDSALYLCASSLGTSYETQYFGPGTRLLVL.